This T cell receptor (beta chain) was captured in a study of blood T cell repertoires in COVID-19. Overall study: Samples came from the United States, Italy and Spain, spanning acute and convalescent COVID-19. Sample material is recorded as cDNA or gDNA derived from T cells, B-cell-depleted T cells, or PBMCs.

How the authors handled the data: Nucleated cell number was recorded as an estimate derived from reference gene primer amplification. Clones were read by immunoSEQ multiplex PCR, and TCRdb kept only the in-frame ones, dropping some. V and J calls plus clone size are reproduced from that table; the DNA served to infer D and trimming. The sample lists about 240,000 clones, around 83% occurring once. Sample: peripheral blood. The clonotype was recovered from a woman between 18 and 29 years old with acute or convalescent COVID-19.

Written as DNA, the CDR3 is TGTGCCAGCAGTTGGGCAGGATATGAAGCTTTCTTT. Encoded protein: CASSWAGYEAFF. The J gene is TRBJ1-1, the V gene TRBV6-2 or TRBV6-3; D gene uncertain. Trimming took off 4 bases at V and 7 bases at J, with 10 bases between the two ends. The CDR3 is 12 amino acids. The germline V gene has CDR1 MNHEY and CDR2 SVGEGT.